The clone carrying this T cell receptor beta chain came up many times. These data originate in a study of metastatic and nonmetastatic thyroid tumors. Study-level information: Across peripheral blood and tumor or nodule tissue samples taken from malignant and benign thyroid patients, the repertoires were compared with one another.

TCRdb reprocessed the PCR reads via MiXCR. Of roughly 30,000 clones in the sample, around a sixth were seen once. The CDR3 contains 15 residues. CDR1 is DFQATT, CDR2 SNEGSKA, per germline (reference sequence). All patients reached thyroid surgery having received no treatment beforehand. This TCR was sampled from a female donor with papillary thyroid cancer or a benign thyroid nodule (not recorded which). Some clones in this sample may be carry-over from other donors' samples. This chain links TRBV20-1 with TRBJ2-1; 8 bases agree with TRBD2. Specimen: blood. The CDR3 sequence: CSYTLAGLGYNEQFF. CDR3 DNA sequence: TGCAGCTACACCTTAGCGGGATTAGGCTACAATGAGCAGTTCTTC.